These 26 T cell receptor beta chains share one sample of origin, sequenced in a study of radiation and T cells in renal cell carcinoma. Libraries were prepared by immunoSEQ multiplex PCR; TCRdb keeps only in-frame clonotypes and omits some of them. Among 13,000 to 15,000 clones listed, around 50% were seen once. The treatment here: treatment-naive control, cytoreductive nephrectomy. Sample: tumor tissue, taken from a patient whose treatment was nephrectomy without radiotherapy. Receptor source: a man aged 50-59 years with renal cell carcinoma.

This clone was observed a few times. CDR3 in DNA: TGCGCCAGCAGCTTGTTTAGGCAGGGGGCAGATGGCTACACCTTC. Amino acid sequence: CASSLFRQGADGYTF. This sequence joins TRBV5-1 and TRBJ1-2; 8 bases map to TRBD1. This CDR3 is built from 15 residues. With 1 base clipped from V and 6 bases from J, the junction kept 8 bases outside the gene matches. Germline CDR1 SGHRS, CDR2 YFSETQ.

A remark on this clone: The conserved phenylalanine or tryptophan is not found at the CDR3 terminus, so this likely reflects a read error. The V call is TRBV6-1, the J call TRBJ2-4; 7 bases agree with TRBD2. The CDR3 sequence is 14 residues long. Germline values: CDR1 MNHNS, CDR2 SASEGT. V trimming: 5 bases; J trimming: 8 bases; junction bases outside the gene matches: 9. The DNA for the CDR3 is TGTGCCAGCAGTTCCCCCAGGGAGGGAGACATTCAGTACCTC. It is translated as CASSSPREGDIQYL.

The chain combines TRBV18 with TRBJ1-2; TRBD1 matches at 10 bases. With V trimmed by 3 bases and J by 6 bases, 4 bases remained unmatched. Germline V gene sequence: CDR1 KGHSH, CDR2 LQKENI. The CDR3 has 14 residues. CDR3 amino acids: CASSPLGTGDGYTF. CDR3 sequence (DNA): TGTGCCAGCTCACCTCTCGGGACAGGGGATGGCTACACCTTC. The full variable domain, rest sourced from reference TRBV18 and TRBJ1-2, is NAGVMQNPRHLVRRRGQEARLRCSPMKGHSHVYWYRQLPEEGLKFMVYLQKENIIDESGMPKERFSAEFPKEGPSILRIQQVVRGDSAAYFCASSPLGTGDGYTFGSGTRLTVV.

This clone was counted a few times. The chain uses TRBV9 and TRBJ1-1, with D hard to call. Germline-derived CDR1 and CDR2 are SGDLS and YYNGEE. V dropped 3 bases and J dropped 1 base, with 10 bases sitting between them. The CDR3 has 14 residues. This CDR3 reads CASSGSGKNTEAFF. CDR3 bases: TGTGCCAGCAGCGGCTCCGGGAAGAACACTGAAGCTTTCTTT.

The chain combines TRBV7-6 with TRBJ1-3, with 9 bases aligning to TRBD1. Trimming took 5 bases from V and 0 from J; bases not matched to a gene: 14. CDR3 length: 19 amino acids. Germline V CDR1 and CDR2: SGHVS, FNYEAQ. CDR3 amino acids: CASSHLGQGKYSSGNTIYF. The CDR3 coding sequence is TGTGCCAGCAGCCATCTCGGACAGGGGAAATATAGCTCTGGAAACACCATATATTTT.

Judged by abundance, this clone is medium-sized. V and J are TRBV7-9 and TRBJ2-7; D remains ambiguous. The CDR3 is 16 amino acids. V lost 6 bases, J lost 4 bases, and 22 bases lay in between. Per the germline V gene, CDR1 is SEHNR and CDR2 is FQNEAQ (reference sequence). Here the CDR3 reads CASSHTGPQYGYEQYF. The CDR3 DNA follows: TGTGCCAGCAGTCATACCGGGCCTCAATACGGTTACGAGCAGTACTTC.

The V call is TRBV5-1, the J call TRBJ1-4; TRBD1 matches 8 bases. This CDR3 is built from 16 residues. Germline CDR1 and CDR2: SGHRS and YFSETQ. Trimming took 1 base from V and 0 from J; bases not matched to a gene: 2. The CDR3 DNA sequence: TGCGCCAGCAGCTTGCAGGGGGCTGCAACTAATGAAAAACTGTTTTTT. This gives the protein CASSLQGAATNEKLFF.

V is TRBV19 and J is TRBJ1-1; no definite D call. The V end was cut by 3 bases, the J end by 2 bases, with 10 bases between. Germline CDR1 is LNHDA and CDR2 is SQIVND (reference sequence). The CDR3 is 14 amino acids. The CDR3 spells CASSIVSLNTEAFF. The CDR3 DNA reads TGTGCCAGTAGTATCGTCAGTCTAAACACTGAAGCTTTCTTT. Using reference TRBV19 and TRBJ1-1 for the parts outside the CDR3, the full variable domain is DGGITQSPKYLFRKEGQNVTLSCEQNLNHDAMYWYRQDPGQGLRLIYYSQIVNDFQKGDIAEGYSVSREKKESFPLTVTSAQKNPTAFYLCASSIVSLNTEAFFGQGTRLTVV.

In this sample, this clone turned up a few times. The chain recombines TRBV7-6 with TRBJ2-1, with D tentatively TRBD2 (7 bases). The CDR3 length is 16 residues. Germline V lookup: CDR1 SGHVS, CDR2 FNYEAQ. Trimming stripped 4 bases from V and 7 bases from J, with 20 bases between. The CDR3 nucleotides read TGTGCCAGCAGCTCTTACTCGCGGGGGCCGGGGAATGAGCAGTTCTTC. Protein product: CASSSYSRGPGNEQFF.

This clone was observed a few times. This chain uses TRBV7-3 with TRBJ2-2, with TRBD2 identical over 7 bases. The CDR3 consists of 15 residues. V lost 6 bases and J lost 3; bases outside the gene matches: 7. CDR1 SGHTA and CDR2 FQGTGA come from the germline V gene. The CDR3 region has the DNA TGTGCCAGCAGTCCGAGGGGAGGGGACACCGGGGAGCTGTTTTTT. This sequence encodes CASSPRGGDTGELFF.

The gene calls are TRBV6-6 and TRBJ1-2, with 7 positions matching TRBD1. The trim removed 2 bases at V and 5 bases at J, leaving 8 bases unmatched. Germline V gives CDR1 MNHNY, CDR2 SVGAGI (reference sequence). The CDR3 runs to 15 residues. In nucleotides, the CDR3 is TGTGCCAGCAGTTACCCGACAGGGACTTATTATGGCTACACCTTC. It codes for CASSYPTGTYYGYTF.

V and J are TRBV7-6 and TRBJ1-3; D call uncertain. The CDR3 loop spans 15 amino acids. Germline-derived CDR1 and CDR2 are SGHVS and FNYEAQ. Trimming stripped 5 bases from V and 1 base from J, with 12 bases between. The CDR3 nucleotides read TGTGCCAGCAGCCCCCAAGAGTGGTCTGGAAACACCATATATTTT. Protein sequence: CASSPQEWSGNTIYF.

The chain carries TRBV6-1 and TRBJ1-5; D gene ambiguous. The CDR3 totals 13 residues. The germline V and J ends were trimmed by 6 bases and 4 bases, with 10 bases remaining between them. Germline V gene sequence: CDR1 MNHNS, CDR2 SASEGT. As DNA, the CDR3 is TGTGCCAGCAGGATGAGCGGGAATCAGCCCCAGCATTTT. It codes for CASRMSGNQPQHF.

The V gene is TRBV6-1, the J gene TRBJ1-2; the D gene is possibly TRBD1 (6 bases). The CDR3 sequence is 14 residues long. Germline values: CDR1 MNHNS, CDR2 SASEGT. Trimming stripped 10 bases from V and 0 bases from J, with 15 bases between. The CDR3 is CATVTGSTNYGYTF. CDR3 in DNA: TGTGCCACCGTAACAGGGTCTACTAACTATGGCTACACCTTC.

The chain employs TRBV7-9 and TRBJ2-3; 11 bases are shared with TRBD2. Looked up from germline, CDR1 is SEHNR and CDR2 is FQNEAQ (reference sequence). The V and J ends lost 3 bases and 7 bases, in that order; junction bases with no gene match: 6. This CDR3 is built from 15 residues. The CDR3 bases are TGTGCCAGCAGCTTCGGGACTAGCGGCGGAAATACGCAGTATTTT. Its translation: CASSFGTSGGNTQYF.

Only one count was recorded for this clone. The rearrangement links TRBV5-4 to TRBJ1-2, with unresolved D. V was clipped by 4 bases and J by 1 base, with 14 bases between them. This CDR3 has 15 amino acids. Germline CDR1 and CDR2: SGHNT and YYREEE (reference sequence). The chain's CDR3 is CASSLPRTNNYGYTF. As DNA, the CDR3 is TGTGCCAGCAGCCTCCCCCGGACGAATAACTATGGCTACACCTTC.

V is TRBV12-5 and J is TRBJ2-7, with 10 bases aligning to TRBD2. The CDR3 contains 15 residues. The ends lost 5 bases at V and 1 base at J; junction bases unmatched: 5. CDR1 and CDR2 (germline): LGHNT, FRNRAP. The CDR3: CASGSERGGSYEQYF. The CDR3 coding sequence is TGTGCTAGTGGTAGTGAGCGGGGGGGATCCTACGAGCAGTACTTC.

The rearrangement uses TRBV6-6 and TRBJ1-1; 8 positions match TRBD1. The ends lost 6 bases at V and 2 bases at J; junction bases unmatched: 11. CDR3 length equals 16 residues. Germline V gene sequence: CDR1 MNHNY, CDR2 SVGAGI (reference sequence). The CDR3 coding sequence is TGTGCCAGCAGCCACTCCGGGACAGGAATCAACACTGAAGCTTTCTTT. Translation: CASSHSGTGINTEAFF.

With respect to this clone: One end of the junction varies from germline; a read error may be responsible. The CDR3 region has the DNA TGTGCCAGCAGTGACCGGACTAGCGGGGGGTCTGATGGTCTCTTC. Protein: CASSDRTSGGSDGLF. The rearrangement joins TRBV6-4 to TRBJ2-1; 14 nucleotides agree with TRBD2. This CDR3 has 15 residues. The germline gives CDR1 MRHNA, CDR2 SNTAGT.

The chain links TRBV6-1 to TRBJ1-2; 9 bases match TRBD1. Per germline, CDR1 MNHNS and CDR2 SASEGT. V lost 5 bases and J lost 2; bases outside the gene matches: 6. The CDR3 spans 15 residues. CDR3 DNA sequence: TGTGCCAGCAGTCGGGGACAGGGCCCGAACTATGGCTACACCTTC. Its protein product is CASSRGQGPNYGYTF.

This clone is deemed medium-sized. The chain joins TRBV5-5 to TRBJ2-7; D remains ambiguous. With 1 base removed from V and 0 bases from J, the gap between germline ends came to 5 bases. The CDR3 loop spans 13 amino acids. CDR1 and CDR2 from the germline V gene are SGHKS and YYEKEE (reference sequence). Written as DNA, the CDR3 is TGTGCCAGCAGCTTGTACCCCTCCTACGAGCAGTACTTC. It translates to CASSLYPSYEQYF. Variable domain in full (rest from reference TRBV5-5 and TRBJ2-7): DAGVTQSPTHLIKTRGQQVTLRCSPISGHKSVSWYQQVLGQGPQFIFQYYEKEERGRGNFPDRFSARQFPNYSSELNVNALLLGDSALYLCASSLYPSYEQYFGPGTRLTVT.

J is TRBJ1-1 and V is TRBV5-5; D is uncertain. V was trimmed by 5 bases and J by 0 bases, leaving 8 bases between them. Looked up from germline, CDR1 is SGHKS and CDR2 is YYEKEE (reference sequence). This CDR3 is built from 13 residues. The CDR3 sequence: CASSRAMNTEAFF. The CDR3 region has the DNA TGTGCCAGCAGTCGGGCCATGAACACTGAAGCTTTCTTT.

This chain joins TRBV9 and TRBJ2-7; D call uncertain. This CDR3 spans 16 amino acids. From germline, CDR1 is SGDLS and CDR2 YYNGEE. The germline V and J ends were trimmed by 0 bases and 0 bases, with 13 bases remaining between them. The CDR3 protein is CASSVGGNELSYEQYF. In DNA, the CDR3 is TGTGCCAGCAGCGTAGGCGGCAACGAGCTCTCCTACGAGCAGTACTTC.

This clone showed up just a few times. The V and J genes are TRBV5-1 and TRBJ2-4, with no clear D. Germline CDR1 is SGHRS and CDR2 is YFSETQ. The CDR3 has 14 amino acids. V was cut by 0 bases and J by 4 bases, with 8 bases left in between. The CDR3 spells CASSLVGSKNIQYF. Written as DNA, the CDR3 is TGCGCCAGCAGCTTGGTCGGCAGTAAAAACATTCAGTACTTC.

V and J are TRBV6-5 and TRBJ1-3; D is unresolved. The germline V gene has CDR1 MNHEY and CDR2 SVGAGI. The V end was cut by 6 bases, the J end by 4 bases, with 10 bases between. The CDR3 is 13 amino acids. In DNA, the CDR3 is TGTGCCAGCAGCCCCCCGGGGGGAAACACCATATATTTT. It translates to CASSPPGGNTIYF.

This clone appeared a few times. This chain connects TRBV4-2 to TRBJ1-2, with 7 nucleotides matching TRBD1. The CDR3 contains 14 residues. The V gene's germline CDR1 is LGHNA and CDR2 YNFKEQ. V shed 4 bases and J 7 bases; nucleotides not matched to a gene: 9. The CDR3 loop is CASSPLTGEGGYTF. The DNA of the CDR3 is TGTGCCAGCAGCCCCCTCACAGGGGAGGGTGGCTACACCTTC.